One sample yielded the 2 T cell receptor beta chains listed below, sequenced in a study of T cell responses to AZD1222 COVID-19 vaccine. Sequencing was performed with immunoSEQ multiplex PCR; in TCRdb, only in-frame clones are kept and a portion is missing. Among roughly 120,000 clones listed, approximately 83% were seen once. This specimen consisted of peripheral blood, obtained on day 0 of AZD1222 vaccination. Receptor source: an adult in good health.

The chain couples TRBV9 to TRBJ2-1; D is possibly TRBD1 or TRBD2 (5 bases each). Germline lookup yields CDR1 SGDLS and CDR2 YYNGEE. The CDR3 loop spans 15 amino acids. V was clipped by 0 bases and J by 5 bases, with 12 bases between them. DNA for the CDR3: TGTGCCAGCAGCGTAGGGGACCACCAACACAATGAGCAGTTCTTC. Protein sequence: CASSVGDHQHNEQFF.

The table lists this clone with a few counts. V usage is TRBV4-1 and J usage is TRBJ2-5; 13 bases match TRBD2. The CDR3 runs to 15 residues. Germline V gives CDR1 MGHRA, CDR2 YSYEKL. V trimming: 6 bases; J trimming: 9 bases; junction bases outside the gene matches: 10. The CDR3 reads CASSPPGTSGTAQYF. The DNA of the CDR3 is TGCGCCAGCAGTCCCCCCGGGACTAGCGGGACGGCCCAGTACTTC.